This TCR beta chain was captured in a study of metastatic and nonmetastatic thyroid tumors. In the study overall: Repertoires from malignant and benign thyroid patients were compared across blood and tumor or nodule tissue.

Sample share makes this clone medium-sized. The antigen remains undetermined. In the authors' methods: CDR3 differences across clinicopathological groups were used to build a distant-metastasis classifier for papillary thyroid cancer. Using MiXCR, TCRdb re-called clones from the PCR reads. These V and J calls derive from TCRdb rather than the authors' analysis. The table includes fewer than 15,000 clones, under 30% detected once. General study points: Significantly higher TCR beta diversity was reportedly seen in malignant thyroid tumors than benign nodules, in blood and tumor.

There were no patients who had received any treatment before thyroid surgery. Germline CDR1 DFQATT, CDR2 SNEGSKA (reference sequence). The trim removed 5 bases at V and 0 bases at J, leaving 6 bases unmatched. The CDR3 loop spans 15 amino acids. V usage is TRBV20-1 and J usage is TRBJ2-2; 7 nucleotides line up with TRBD1. The clonotype was recovered from a female donor with papillary thyroid cancer or a benign thyroid nodule (not recorded which). Some clones in this sample may be carry-over from other donors' samples. Sequenced input: tumor tissue. DNA for the CDR3: TGCAGTGCTCCCCGACAGGGCGCGAACACCGGGGAGCTGTTTTTT. This translates into CSAPRQGANTGELFF.